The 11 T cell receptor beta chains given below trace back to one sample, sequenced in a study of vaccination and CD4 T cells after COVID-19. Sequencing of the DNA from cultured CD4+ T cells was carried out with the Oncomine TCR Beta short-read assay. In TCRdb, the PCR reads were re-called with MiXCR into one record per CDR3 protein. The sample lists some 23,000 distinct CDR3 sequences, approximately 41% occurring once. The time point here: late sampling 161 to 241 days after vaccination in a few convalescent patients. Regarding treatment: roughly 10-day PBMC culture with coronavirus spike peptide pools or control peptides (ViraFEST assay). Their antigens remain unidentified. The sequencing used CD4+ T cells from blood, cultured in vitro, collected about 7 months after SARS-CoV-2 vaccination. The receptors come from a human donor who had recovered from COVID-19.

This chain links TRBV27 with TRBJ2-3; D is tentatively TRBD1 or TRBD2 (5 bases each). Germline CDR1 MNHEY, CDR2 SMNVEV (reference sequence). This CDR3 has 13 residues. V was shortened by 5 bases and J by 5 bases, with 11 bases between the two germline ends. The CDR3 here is CASSPTRGDTQYF. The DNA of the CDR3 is TGTGCCAGCAGTCCCACTAGGGGAGATACGCAGTATTTT.

The CDR3 nucleotides are TGCAGTGTGGGACCCCCCGGTACTAATACGCAGTATTTT. Protein: CSVGPPGTNTQYF. V usage is TRBV20-1 and J usage is TRBJ2-3, with D possibly called TRBD1 or TRBD2 (5 bases each). The CDR3 spans 13 residues. Per the germline V gene, CDR1 is DFQATT and CDR2 is SNEGSKA (reference sequence). V was shortened by 7 bases and J by 7 bases, with 18 bases between the two germline ends.

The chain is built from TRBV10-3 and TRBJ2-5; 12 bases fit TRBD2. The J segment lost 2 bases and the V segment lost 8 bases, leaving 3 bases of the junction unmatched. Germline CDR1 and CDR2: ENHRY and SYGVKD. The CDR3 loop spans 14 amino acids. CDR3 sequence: CAIGTSGHQETQYF. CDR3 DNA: TGTGCCATCGGGACTAGCGGGCATCAAGAGACCCAGTACTTC.

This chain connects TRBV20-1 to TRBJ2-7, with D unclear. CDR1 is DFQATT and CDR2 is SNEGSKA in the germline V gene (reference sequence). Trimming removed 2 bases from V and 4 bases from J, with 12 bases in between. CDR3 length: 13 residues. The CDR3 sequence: CSARRRTTYEQYF. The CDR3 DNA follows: TGCAGTGCTAGAAGACGAACGACTTACGAGCAGTACTTC.

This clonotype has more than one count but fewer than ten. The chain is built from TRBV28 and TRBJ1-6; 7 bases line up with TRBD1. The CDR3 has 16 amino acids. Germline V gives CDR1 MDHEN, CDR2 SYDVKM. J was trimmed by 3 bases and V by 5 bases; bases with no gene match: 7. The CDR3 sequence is CASSPRTGFYNSPLHF. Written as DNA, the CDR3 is TGTGCCAGCAGTCCCCGGACAGGCTTCTATAATTCACCCCTCCACTTT.

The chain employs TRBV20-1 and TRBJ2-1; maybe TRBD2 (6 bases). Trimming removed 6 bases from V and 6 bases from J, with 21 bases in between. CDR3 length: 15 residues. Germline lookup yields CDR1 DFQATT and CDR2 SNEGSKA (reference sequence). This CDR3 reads CSAQGSGEWFNEQFF. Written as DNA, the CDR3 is TGCAGTGCCCAAGGTTCGGGAGAATGGTTCAATGAGCAGTTCTTC.

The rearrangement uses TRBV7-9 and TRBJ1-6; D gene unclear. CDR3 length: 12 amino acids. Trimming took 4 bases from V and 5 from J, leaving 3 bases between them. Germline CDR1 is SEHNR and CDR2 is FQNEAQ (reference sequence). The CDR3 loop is CASSSNNSPLHF. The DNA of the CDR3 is TGTGCCAGCAGCTCAAATAATTCACCCCTCCACTTT.

The CDR3 DNA reads as TGTGCCAGCAGTGGACCAGATTCTACGGGGGAGACCCAGTACTTC. Its translation is CASSGPDSTGETQYF. The rearrangement uses TRBV2 and TRBJ2-5; maybe TRBD2 (5 bases). The CDR3 covers 15 residues. Germline V gene lookup returns CDR1 SNHLY and CDR2 FYNNEI. V was shortened by 4 bases and J by 5 bases, with 17 bases between the two germline ends.

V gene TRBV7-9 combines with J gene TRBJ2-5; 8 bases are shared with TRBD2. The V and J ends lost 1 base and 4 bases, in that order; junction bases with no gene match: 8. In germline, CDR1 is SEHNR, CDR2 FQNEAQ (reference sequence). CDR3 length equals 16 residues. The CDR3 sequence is CASSLDGREGRETQYF. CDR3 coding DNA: TGTGCCAGCAGCTTAGATGGCCGGGAGGGCAGAGAGACCCAGTACTTC.

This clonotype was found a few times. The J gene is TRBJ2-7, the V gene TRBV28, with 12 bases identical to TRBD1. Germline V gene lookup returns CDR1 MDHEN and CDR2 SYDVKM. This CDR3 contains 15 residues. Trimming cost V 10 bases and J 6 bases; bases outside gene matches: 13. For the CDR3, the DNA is TGTGCCACGCTGTCCGGGACAGGGGGCGCCGGCGAGCAGTACTTC. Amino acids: CATLSGTGGAGEQYF. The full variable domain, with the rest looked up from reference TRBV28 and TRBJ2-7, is DVKVTQSSRYLVKRTGEKVFLECVQDMDHENMFWYRQDPGLGLRLIYFSYDVKMKEKGDIPEGYSVSREKKERFSLILESASTNQTSMYLCATLSGTGGAGEQYFGPGTRLTVT.

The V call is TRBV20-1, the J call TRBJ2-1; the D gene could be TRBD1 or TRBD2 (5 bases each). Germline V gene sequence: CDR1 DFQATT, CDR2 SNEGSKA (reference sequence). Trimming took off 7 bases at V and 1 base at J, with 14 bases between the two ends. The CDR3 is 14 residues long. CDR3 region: CSGTLGSSYNEQFF. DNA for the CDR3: TGCAGTGGGACACTAGGGTCTTCCTACAATGAGCAGTTCTTC.